This T cell receptor (beta chain) is from a study of T cell changes during pregnancy in multiple sclerosis. This clone was counted a single time. Repertoires were generated with immunoSEQ multiplex PCR, while TCRdb's copy carries only in-frame clones and drops some. The table has about 75,000 clones, 85% to 95% seen once. The V gene end was trimmed by 1 base and the J gene end by 4 bases; junction bases not matched to a gene: 5. The CDR3 is 16 amino acids. CDR1 and CDR2 (germline): LGHNA, YNFKEQ. The source is a female donor with multiple sclerosis, enrolled in a pregnancy study. The chain uses TRBV4-2 and TRBJ1-4; 8 bases line up with TRBD1. The material was CD4+ T cells from peripheral blood mononuclear cells, obtained after pregnancy. The CDR3 nucleotides are TGTGCCAGCAGCCAAGGGACAGGGATTATTAATGAAAAACTGTTTTTT. Protein: CASSQGTGIINEKLFF.